This T cell receptor (beta chain) originates from a study of cytomegalovirus exposure and HLA in healthy donors. Study summary: In terms of ancestry, the Caucasian-associated cluster contained 81% of the 300 to 400 genotyped donors.

Only one count was recorded for this clone. The target antigen is unknown. Likely unrecorded immune exposures existed in these nominally healthy donors. Study-level findings and limits: V- and J-gene trimming of TCR beta was linked (in a later analysis) to a missense DCLRE1C variant. Some TCR beta chains (over 150 of them) were listed as cytomegalovirus-associated.

Germline CDR1 and CDR2: MDHEN and SYDVKM. The V gene lost 2 bases and the J gene lost 7 bases, with 5 bases spanning the gap. This CDR3 has 12 residues. The PCR contained 60 Vbeta and 13 Jbeta primers. This table comes from immunoSEQ multiplex PCR, and its TCRdb copy is limited to in-frame clones, with some not included. The top ten clones hold approximately 4.2% of a sample with nearly 110,000 clones, around 77% of them seen once. The specimen was PBMCs. V gene TRBV28 combines with J gene TRBJ2-2, with D perhaps matching TRBD2 (5 bases). The TCR was taken from a male donor in good health and CMV-seronegative. DNA of the CDR3: TGTGCCAGCAGTTTAGAGGGCGGGGAGCTGTTTTTT. Its protein product is CASSLEGGELFF. The variable domain in full, completed from reference TRBV28 and TRBJ2-2, reads DVKVTQSSRYLVKRTGEKVFLECVQDMDHENMFWYRQDPGLGLRLIYFSYDVKMKEKGDIPEGYSVSREKKERFSLILESASTNQTSMYLCASSLEGGELFFGEGSRLTVL.